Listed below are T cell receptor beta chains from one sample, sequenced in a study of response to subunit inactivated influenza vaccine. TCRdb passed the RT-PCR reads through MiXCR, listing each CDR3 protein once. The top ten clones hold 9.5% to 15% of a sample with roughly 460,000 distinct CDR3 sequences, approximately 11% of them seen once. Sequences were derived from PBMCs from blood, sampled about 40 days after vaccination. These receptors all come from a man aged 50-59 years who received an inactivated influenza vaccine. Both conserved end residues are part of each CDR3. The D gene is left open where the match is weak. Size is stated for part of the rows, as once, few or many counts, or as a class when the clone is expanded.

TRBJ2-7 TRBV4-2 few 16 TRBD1 CASSQGYGQGLGEQYF TGTGCCAGCAGCCAAGGCTACGGACAGGGATTAGGGGAGCAGTACTTC
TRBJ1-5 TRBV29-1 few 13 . CSAGWGSNQPQHF TGCAGCGCCGGGTGGGGTAGCAATCAGCCCCAGCATTTT
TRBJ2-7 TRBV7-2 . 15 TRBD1 CASSREGQGAYEQYF TGTGCCAGCAGCCGTGAGGGACAGGGTGCCTACGAGCAGTACTTC
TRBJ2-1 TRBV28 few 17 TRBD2 CASSPATRTSRQAEQFF TGTGCCAGCAGTCCGGCTACTCGGACTAGCAGGCAGGCTGAGCAGTTCTTC
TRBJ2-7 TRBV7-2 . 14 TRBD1 CASSLFVGGNEQYF TGTGCCAGCAGCTTATTTGTAGGGGGCAACGAGCAGTACTTC
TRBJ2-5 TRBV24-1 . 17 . CATSDTSGTQDQETQYF TGTGCCACCAGTGACACCTCCGGGACACAAGATCAAGAGACCCAGTACTTC
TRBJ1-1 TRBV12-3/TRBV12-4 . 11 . CASSSSTEAFF TGTGCCAGCAGTTCCAGCACTGAAGCTTTCTTT
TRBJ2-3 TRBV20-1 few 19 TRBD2 CSARVPSALAGGSTDTQYF TGCAGTGCTAGGGTACCCTCGGCGCTAGCGGGGGGGAGCACAGATACGCAGTATTTT
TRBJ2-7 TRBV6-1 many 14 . CATKGVRGGYEQYF TGTGCCACTAAAGGAGTCCGGGGTGGCTACGAGCAGTACTTC
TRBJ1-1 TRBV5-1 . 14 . CASSPAGMNTEAFF TGCGCCAGCAGCCCGGCAGGGATGAACACTGAAGCTTTCTTT
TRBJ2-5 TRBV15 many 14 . CATSSRGGRETQYF TGTGCCACCAGCAGTAGGGGGGGGCGAGAGACCCAGTACTTC
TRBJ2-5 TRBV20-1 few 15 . CSAKALRGGLETQYF TGCAGTGCTAAAGCCTTGCGGGGCGGTTTAGAGACCCAGTACTTC
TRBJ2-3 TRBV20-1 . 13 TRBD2 CSASGGAPDTQYF TGCAGTGCTAGCGGGGGGGCCCCAGATACGCAGTATTTT
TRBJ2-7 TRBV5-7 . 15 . CASSLDRWGLYEQYF TGTGCCAGCAGCCTTGACAGGTGGGGGCTTTACGAGCAGTACTTC
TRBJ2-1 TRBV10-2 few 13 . CASRTWGVDEQFF TGCGCCAGCAGGACTTGGGGAGTCGATGAGCAGTTCTTC
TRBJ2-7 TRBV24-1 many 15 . CATSRGGQWSYEQYF TGTGCCACCAGTCGGGGGGGACAGTGGTCCTACGAGCAGTACTTC
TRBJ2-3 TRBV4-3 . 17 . CASSQETLGRLTDTQYF TGCGCCAGCAGCCAAGAAACTCTCGGGAGATTAACAGATACGCAGTATTTT